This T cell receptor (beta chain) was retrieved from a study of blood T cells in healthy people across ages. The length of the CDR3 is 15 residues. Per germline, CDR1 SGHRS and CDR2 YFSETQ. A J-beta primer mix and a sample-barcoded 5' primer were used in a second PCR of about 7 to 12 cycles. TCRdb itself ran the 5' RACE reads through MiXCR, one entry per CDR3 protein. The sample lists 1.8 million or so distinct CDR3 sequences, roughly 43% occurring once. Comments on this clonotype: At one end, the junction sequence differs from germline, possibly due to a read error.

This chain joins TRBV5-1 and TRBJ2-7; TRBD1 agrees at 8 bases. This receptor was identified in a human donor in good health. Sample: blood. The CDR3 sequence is CASSLAGDRTHEQYF. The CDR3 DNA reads TGCGCCAGCAGCTTGGCCGGGGACAGGACCCACGAGCAGTACTTT.